This TCR beta chain was identified in a study of T cell changes during pregnancy in multiple sclerosis. CDR3 length: 18 residues. Germline values: CDR1 SGDLS, CDR2 YYNGEE. Trimming removed 0 bases from V and 6 bases from J; junction bases left unmatched: 12. The assay was immunoSEQ multiplex PCR, and TCRdb's table has in-frame clones only and misses some. The sample holds fewer than 65,000 clones, approximately 91% seen once. This chain links TRBV9 with TRBJ2-1; 10 bases fit TRBD1. This specimen was CD8+ T cells from peripheral blood mononuclear cells, taken after pregnancy. The clonotype was recovered from a female donor with multiple sclerosis, enrolled in a pregnancy study. CDR3 sequence (DNA): TGTGCCAGCAGCGTAGCTTTGTTGTTGGACAGGGGGTCCAATGAGCAGTTCTTC. Translated, it gives CASSVALLLDRGSNEQFF. Complete variable domain (other parts from reference TRBV9 and TRBJ2-1): DSGVTQTPKHLITATGQRVTLRCSPRSGDLSVYWYQQSLDQGLQFLIQYYNGEERAKGNILERFSAQQFPDLHSELNLSSLELGDSALYFCASSVALLLDRGSNEQFFGPGTRLTVL.